The sequence of this TCR beta chain was determined in a study of long-term antiretroviral therapy in people with HIV (dated by TCRdb to between 2020 and 2023). Regarding the research as a whole: The earliest samples were collected about a decade before the 2015 WHO recommendation for immediate ART, when ART was typically delayed until CD4 counts fell. No cross-contamination during QIAcube processing turned up in test extractions that ran a monoclonal T-cell line alongside 25 to 35 polyclonal samples. The cohort contributed about 200 cryopreserved PBMC samples from about 29 adults with confirmed HIV infection, collected serially over a mean of approximately six years (range 1-12). About 35% of the 30 participants with HIV were female. Whether ART initiation and durable HIV suppression were associated with changes in peripheral blood TRB repertoire composition and diversity was tested in a retrospective serial study.

Reading the germline V gene (reference sequence) gives CDR1 MNHEY and CDR2 SMNVEV. The CDR3 sequence holds 23 residues, the cysteine and phenylalanine included. To note about this clone: It has no known antigen specificity. No DNA is shown, since the ends of the CDR3 on it are uncertain; the CDR3 is the one TCRdb lists.

Sequencing of the TRB variable region was done with the immunoSEQ hsTCRB v3.0 assay at survey level resolution. The targeted TRB sequencing depth was roughly 35,000-50,000 T-cell genomes per sample. Pooled TRB libraries were sequenced on an Illumina MiSeq with a v3 150-cycle kit. In the paper's pipeline: Repertoire analysis was run in R within a reproducible Nextflow workflow that covered QC, data transformation and analysis. LymphoSeq2, an R package for exploring AIRR-Seq data, was used to implement the custom analyses. After excluding a handful of samples that yielded fewer than 5000 total TRB sequences, some 180 HIV repertoires remained for analysis. Among the 180 to 200 HIV repertoires that were kept, 59 were collected before ART initiation and roughly 130 were collected after ART initiation. Each repertoire was downsampled to 5000 TRB nucleotide sequences, and summary statistics were averaged across 100 downsampling iterations. TRB sequences were retained for analysis only if CDR3 regions of at least seven amino acids were present. A Shannon entropy-derived clonality score and the Gini coefficient were used to measure diversity. In repertoire networks, the top 5000 CDR3 amino acid sequences were linked whenever an edit distance of one separated two sequences. Antigen specificity groups and MHC restriction were predicted for TRB CDR3 amino acid sequences with GLIPH2. To flag known CMV, EBV, HIV or tissue antigen associations, CDR3 amino acid sequences were matched against VDJdb and McPAS-TCR. Pre-ART, post-ART and control groups were compared with Wilcoxon signed-rank tests and Holm-Bonferroni correction. Held by TCRdb, this immuneACCESS table contains in-frame sequences only and omits some clones. Under half of the omission traces to an unresolved V gene where checked; the cause of the rest is unknown. V and J calls and clone size come straight from that table; D and trimming were deduced from the DNA. The sample includes around 25,000 clones, with almost 90% observed a single time. 4.5% to 6% of the sample comes from the top ten.

Study-wide findings and limitations: At every time point, the repertoire was dominated by expanded TRB clones first identified before ART initiation, although this dominance fluctuated and, in many PLHIV, declined after ART. Inferences about post-ART repertoire changes are limited because no data were available on ART adherence, viral resistance or therapy changes. Because PBMC availability was limited, only the TCR beta chain was sequenced, with no alpha chain pairing. The samples span the years 2004 to 2017, and the ART regimens used at that time may not be as effective as current regimens. A significant increase in TRB diversity was found to be associated with ART initiation, although TRB diversity was observed to remain significantly below that of transplant donor controls even after long-term ART. Because cell numbers in pre-ART samples were limited, unsorted PBMC were profiled instead of sorted CD4+ and CD8+ T cells. Compared with controls, HIV repertoires had narrower CDR3 length ranges, and the network structure pointed to an antigen-experienced repertoire that shifted only slightly toward naive after ART.

Inclusion was restricted to participants for whom at least one PBMC sample before ART initiation and at least two post-ART samples were available. All participants with HIV were treated in the United States of America. Cryopreserved samples of about 0.95-10 million PBMC were thawed and washed before DNA extraction. At the time of the earliest PBMC sample for each participant with HIV, ages ranged from roughly 23 to 60 years. Per participant, PBMC samples came from 1-4 timepoints prior to ART initiation and 2-8 timepoints following ART initiation, for a median of 7 samples. For every participant, serial HIV viral load, CD4+ T-cell count, ART history and demographic data were obtained. A Qiagen kit on a QIAcube was used to extract genomic DNA from unsorted PBMC, with samples processed in batches of 12.

The specimen comprised unsorted PBMCs, sampled about 4.5 years after starting antiretroviral therapy. Recombination joined TRBV27 with TRBJ2-1; the table gives TRBD2 as D, unverified against the DNA. The clonotype comes from a man younger than 40 with HIV. The CDR3 protein is CASSPPFGSAGILGGGGPNEQFF.